This T cell receptor beta chain was retrieved from a study of T cell responses to AZD1222 COVID-19 vaccine. Profiled with immunoSEQ multiplex PCR; TCRdb holds only in-frame clones, not every one. The repertoire has about 50,000 clones, approximately 85% of them found once; the top ten carry roughly 16%. Material: peripheral blood, obtained on day 0 of AZD1222 vaccination. The receptor's source is an adult in good health.

In DNA, the CDR3 is TGTGCCAGCAGTTACTCGTTTGGTTACGAGCAGTACTTC. Residues: CASSYSFGYEQYF. The chain combines TRBV6-5 with TRBJ2-7; D is unresolved. V lost 0 bases and J lost 4, with 7 bases in between. CDR3 length: 13 residues. Germline lookup yields CDR1 MNHEY and CDR2 SVGAGI.